This T cell receptor (beta chain) was observed in a study of CD8 T cells in ankylosing spondylitis. Study outcomes and limitations: Reported data indicate significant enrichment of disease-linked clones within matched ankylosing spondylitis synovial fluid. Disease-linked clones, CD8+, were relatively rare in peripheral blood.

Quantitative 5'-RACE with molecular barcodes generated TCR beta libraries. Using its own MiXCR run on the 5' RACE reads, TCRdb lists one record per CDR3 protein. The sample includes under 200,000 distinct CDR3 sequences, roughly 13% seen only once; the top ten take about 10%. Per germline, CDR1 SGHTA and CDR2 FQGNSA. CDR3 length equals 15 residues. V lost 6 bases to trimming and J lost 2 bases; unmatched junction nucleotides: 8. This clonotype was seen at least ten times. The antigen is unknown. V and J are TRBV7-2 and TRBJ2-3, with 7 positions matching TRBD1. The sample consisted of blood, either unsorted or a sorted T cell fraction (not recorded which). This receptor was taken from a female donor with ankylosing spondylitis or in good health (not recorded which). The CDR3 here is CASSYRDSYTDTQYF. CDR3 nucleotide sequence: TGTGCCAGCAGTTACCGGGACAGCTACACAGATACGCAGTATTTT.